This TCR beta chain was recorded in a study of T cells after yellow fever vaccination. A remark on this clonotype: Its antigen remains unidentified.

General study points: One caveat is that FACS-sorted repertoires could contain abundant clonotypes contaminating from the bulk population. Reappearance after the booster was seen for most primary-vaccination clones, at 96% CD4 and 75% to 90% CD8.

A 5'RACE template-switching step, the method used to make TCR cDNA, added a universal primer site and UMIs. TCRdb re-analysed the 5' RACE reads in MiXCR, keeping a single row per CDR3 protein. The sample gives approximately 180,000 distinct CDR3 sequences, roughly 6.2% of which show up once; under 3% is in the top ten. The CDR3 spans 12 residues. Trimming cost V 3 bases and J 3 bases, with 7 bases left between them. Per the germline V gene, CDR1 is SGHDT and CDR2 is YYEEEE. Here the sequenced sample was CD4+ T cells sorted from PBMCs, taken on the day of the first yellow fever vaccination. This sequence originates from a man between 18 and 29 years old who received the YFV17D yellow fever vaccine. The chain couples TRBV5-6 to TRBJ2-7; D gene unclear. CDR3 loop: CASSWGNYEQYF. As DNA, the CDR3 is TGTGCCAGCAGCTGGGGAAACTACGAGCAGTACTTC.